This record covers a single T cell receptor beta chain. This entry belongs to a study of blood T cell repertoires in COVID-19. Study-wide context: Samples taken during acute and convalescent COVID-19 were collected in the United States, Italy and Spain. From T cells, B-cell-depleted T cells, or PBMCs came the material, which was cDNA or gDNA.

Seattle participants joined during active infection and were tracked over time. TCRdb's table, derived via immunoSEQ multiplex PCR, lists solely in-frame clones and lacks some. The table lists tens of thousands of clones, 75% to 90% of them singletons. This CDR3 is built from 14 residues. Trimming removed 1 base from V and 4 bases from J; junction bases left unmatched: 3. CDR1 SEHNR and CDR2 FQNEAQ come from the germline V gene (reference sequence). The chain is built from TRBV7-9 and TRBJ1-1, with 7 positions matching TRBD1. Sequenced: peripheral blood. The TCR sequence derives from an older woman with COVID-19, enrolled during active disease. In nucleotides, the CDR3 is TGTGCCAGCAGCTTAGTCCCAGGGGGCACTGAAGCTTTCTTT. It yields the protein CASSLVPGGTEAFF. Together with reference TRBV7-9 and TRBJ1-1, the CDR3 gives the full variable domain: DTGVSQNPRHKITKRGQNVTFRCDPISEHNRLYWYRQTLGQGPEFLTYFQNEAQLEKSRLLSDRFSAERPKGSFSTLEIQRTEQGDSAMYLCASSLVPGGTEAFFGQGTRLTVV.